The 27 T cell receptor beta chains presented below share a single source sample, sequenced in a study of cytomegalovirus exposure and HLA in healthy donors. The PCR ran on 60 Vbeta and 13 Jbeta primers. TCRdb keeps only in-frame clones here, not all; method: immunoSEQ multiplex PCR. The data hold roughly 200,000 clones, with around three quarters observed a single time. Material for sequencing was PBMCs. The receptor set was obtained from a woman aged 40 to 55 in good health and CMV-seronegative.

A few counts support this clone. The chain links TRBV6-5 to TRBJ1-2; a possible D gene is TRBD1 (5 bases). The germline CDR1 and CDR2 sequences are MNHEY and SVGAGI. The V and J ends lost 7 bases and 5 bases respectively, with 11 bases between them. CDR3 length: 12 amino acids. In nucleotides, the CDR3 is TGTGCCAGCACTAGGGAGGGGTATGGCTACACCTTC. It codes for CASTREGYGYTF.

The chain joins TRBV4-1 to TRBJ2-3; 10 nucleotides align to TRBD2. CDR3 length: 16 residues. V trimming: 10 bases; J trimming: 4 bases; junction bases outside the gene matches: 14. Germline loops: CDR1 MGHRA, CDR2 YSYEKL. This CDR3 reads CATSGGATPPPDTQYF. The CDR3 DNA reads TGCGCCACAAGCGGGGGGGCAACACCCCCCCCAGATACGCAGTATTTT.

The V gene is TRBV5-1, the J gene TRBJ2-4, with 10 bases that match TRBD2. Trimming removed 3 bases from V and 8 bases from J; junction bases left unmatched: 2. The CDR3 totals 13 residues. CDR1 SGHRS and CDR2 YFSETQ come from the germline V gene. The CDR3 here is CASSSSGRDIQYF. The CDR3 nucleotides are TGCGCCAGCAGCTCTAGCGGGAGAGACATTCAGTACTTC.

This chain uses TRBV9 with TRBJ2-5; tentatively, D is TRBD2 (6 bases). The J call could be wrong; TRBJ2-7 is a better fit for the DNA end. The CDR3 loop spans 17 amino acids. Germline CDR1 SGDLS, CDR2 YYNGEE. Here the CDR3 reads CASSEDFGGRNYYEQYF. DNA of the CDR3: TGTGCCAGCAGCGAAGATTTCGGAGGGAGGAATTACTACGAGCAGTACTTC.

This chain uses TRBV10-3 with TRBJ1-2; D gene uncertain. CDR1 ENHRY and CDR2 SYGVKD come from the germline V gene. The CDR3 contains 13 residues. Deletions cut 3 bases from V and 8 bases from J, with 13 bases between. The CDR3 region has the DNA TGTGCCATCAGTGACGTCGGTTCTAGGGGCTACACCTTC. Its translation is CAISDVGSRGYTF.

The chain uses TRBV6-4 and TRBJ1-6; D is uncertain. The CDR3 is 13 residues long. V was trimmed by 4 bases and J by 9 bases, leaving 10 bases between them. CDR1 MRHNA and CDR2 SNTAGT come from the germline V gene. CDR3 DNA: TGTGCCAGCAGTGCCCGGGAGAGTTCACCCCTCCACTTT. Encoded protein: CASSARESSPLHF.

This clone has only one observation. The chain employs TRBV9 and TRBJ2-1; a weak D match, TRBD2 (7 bases). Trimming cost V 4 bases and J 5 bases, with 25 bases left between them. The CDR3 runs to 18 residues. Germline CDR1 reads SGDLS; CDR2 reads YYNGEE. The CDR3 DNA reads as TGTGCCAGCAGCTCCGGGTGGGGGGGCAGGGCTCGGCACAATGAGCAGTTCTTC. Protein sequence: CASSSGWGGRARHNEQFF.

This chain joins TRBV5-5 and TRBJ2-7; D gene unclear. The ends were cut back, 3 bases at V and 2 bases at J, with 6 bases in the middle. This CDR3 is built from 12 residues. Germline values: CDR1 SGHKS, CDR2 YYEKEE (reference sequence). The CDR3 DNA follows: TGTGCCAGCAGCTCCGGTCCCTACGAGCAGTACTTC. Translating it yields CASSSGPYEQYF.

The rearrangement joins TRBV6-6 to TRBJ2-2; TRBD1 is a possible D gene (6 bases). Trimming removed 6 bases from V and 7 bases from J, with 18 bases in between. The CDR3 contains 15 residues. CDR1 is MNHNY, CDR2 SVGAGI, per germline (reference sequence). Here the CDR3 reads CASSPRRQEIGELFF. The CDR3 DNA is TGTGCCAGCAGCCCCCGTCGACAGGAGATCGGGGAGCTGTTTTTT.

V gene TRBV30 combines with J gene TRBJ1-5; maybe TRBD1 (6 bases). The CDR3 has 13 amino acids. V lost 3 bases and J 7 bases, leaving 13 bases between the germline ends. Germline CDR1 is GTSNPN and CDR2 is SVGIG (reference sequence). CDR3 residues: CAWSSTGSQPQHF. CDR3 in DNA: TGTGCCTGGAGCTCGACAGGATCGCAGCCCCAGCATTTT.

This clone has just one count. The chain joins TRBV7-2 to TRBJ2-2, with D perhaps TRBD2 (6 bases). Germline CDR1 and CDR2: SGHTA and FQGNSA. The length of the CDR3 is 16 residues. Trimming left V 2 bases short and J 5 bases short, with 15 bases between. The CDR3 loop is CASSLSWGRSTGELFF. Written as DNA, the CDR3 is TGTGCCAGCAGCTTATCGTGGGGGAGGTCAACCGGGGAGCTGTTTTTT.

The chain recombines TRBV30 with TRBJ2-7; 8 bases match TRBD2. V lost 5 bases, J lost 9 bases, and 12 bases stayed unmatched. The germline V gene has CDR1 GTSNPN and CDR2 SVGIG (reference sequence). The CDR3 spans 13 residues. CDR3 loop: CAWRGSGGPGQYF. CDR3 coding DNA: TGTGCCTGGCGGGGCAGCGGGGGCCCCGGGCAGTACTTC.

This chain's CDR3 is CASSLGISGLAAYEQYF. The CDR3 region has the DNA TGTGCCAGCAGCTTGGGGATTTCGGGACTAGCTGCCTACGAGCAGTACTTC. This chain joins TRBV11-3 and TRBJ2-7; 9 bases are a match to TRBD2. The CDR3 is 17 amino acids. The germline V gene has CDR1 SGHNT and CDR2 YENEEA. After removal of 3 bases from V and 2 bases from J, the junction contained 11 bases not matched to a gene.

This clone turned up a few times. The CDR3 coding sequence is TGTGCCATCAGTGGGGAAGGGACTAGCGGGAGAGAGACCCAGTACTTC. Translation gives CAISGEGTSGRETQYF. V usage is TRBV10-3 and J usage is TRBJ2-5; 14 nucleotides align to TRBD2. V lost 4 bases and J lost 4; bases outside the gene matches: 5. The CDR3 is 16 residues long. Germline-derived CDR1 and CDR2 are ENHRY and SYGVKD.

The chain couples TRBV6-1 to TRBJ1-1; 7 bases agree with TRBD1. CDR1 is MNHNS and CDR2 is SASEGT in the germline V gene. V gave up 6 bases and J gave up 2 bases; unmatched junction bases: 6. The CDR3 sequence is 14 residues long. CDR3 protein: CASSQTGPNTEAFF. In DNA, the CDR3 is TGTGCCAGCAGCCAGACAGGGCCTAACACTGAAGCTTTCTTT.

This chain uses TRBV6-5 with TRBJ2-5; 9 bases agree with TRBD2. The closer fit of TRBJ2-7 to the DNA end suggests the J call may be wrong. In germline, CDR1 is MNHEY, CDR2 SVGAGI. The CDR3 is 14 amino acids. The CDR3 DNA follows: TGTGCCAGCAGTCCCCCCGGGACTAGCAACGAGCAGTACTTC. Residues: CASSPPGTSNEQYF.

The chain is built from TRBV29-1 and TRBJ1-2; 11 bases agree with TRBD1. With V trimmed by 6 bases and J by 6 bases, 3 bases remained unmatched. Germline CDR1 and CDR2: SQVTM and ANQGSEA. CDR3 length: 12 amino acids. The CDR3 protein is CSVGQGADGYTF. In DNA, the CDR3 is TGCAGCGTAGGACAGGGGGCGGATGGCTACACCTTC.

This clone came up many times. This chain joins TRBV28 and TRBJ1-2, with a tentative D call TRBD1 (5 bases). This CDR3 has 12 residues. CDR1 MDHEN and CDR2 SYDVKM come from the germline V gene. V was shortened by 3 bases and J by 8 bases, with 10 bases between the two germline ends. The CDR3 reads CASSLQGIGYTF. CDR3 DNA sequence: TGTGCCAGCAGTTTGCAGGGTATCGGCTACACCTTC.

The genes are TRBV5-4 and TRBJ2-1; 13 bases align to TRBD2. From germline, CDR1 is SGHNT and CDR2 YYREEE (reference sequence). The CDR3 is 16 residues long. J gave up 9 bases and V 4 bases, and 10 bases lay outside the gene matches. CDR3 DNA sequence: TGTGCCAGCAGCGCCGGACTAGCGGGAGACGTGGGTGAGCAGTTCTTC. Its translation is CASSAGLAGDVGEQFF.

The chain is built from TRBV28 and TRBJ2-7, with D perhaps matching TRBD2 (5 bases). V lost 5 bases and J 0 bases, leaving 11 bases between the germline ends. Germline V gene data show CDR1 as MDHEN and CDR2 as SYDVKM. The CDR3 sequence is 14 residues long. CDR3 sequence reads: CASSRGDISYEQYF. For the CDR3, the DNA is TGTGCCAGCAGTCGGGGAGACATCTCCTACGAGCAGTACTTC.

The V call is TRBV29-1, the J call TRBJ2-3; 7 nucleotides align to TRBD1. The CDR3 loop spans 16 amino acids. The germline gives CDR1 SQVTM, CDR2 ANQGSEA. V shed 8 bases and J 2 bases; nucleotides not matched to a gene: 16. The CDR3 sequence: CSPRYGTAKNTDTQYF. In DNA form, the CDR3 reads TGCAGCCCGAGATACGGGACAGCTAAAAACACAGATACGCAGTATTTT.

V is TRBV6-1 and J is TRBJ1-5; 7 positions agree with TRBD1. The V and J ends lost 5 bases and 5 bases, in that order; junction bases with no gene match: 6. This CDR3 is built from 14 residues. Per germline, CDR1 MNHNS and CDR2 SASEGT. CDR3 DNA sequence: TGTGCCAGCAGTATACGACAGGGTCATCAGCCCCAGCATTTT. This encodes CASSIRQGHQPQHF.

The genes are TRBV6-5 and TRBJ2-7, with D tentatively TRBD1 (6 bases). Trimming took 6 bases from V and 4 from J, leaving 19 bases between them. The CDR3 has 15 amino acids. Germline assignment: CDR1 MNHEY and CDR2 SVGAGI. As DNA, the CDR3 is TGTGCCAGCAGACCCGGGACACCTAGTCTGTACGAGCAGTACTTC. This sequence encodes CASRPGTPSLYEQYF.

V usage is TRBV19 and J usage is TRBJ1-5; weak D call: TRBD1 (6 bases). V dropped 3 bases and J dropped 5 bases, with 14 bases sitting between them. CDR1 is LNHDA, CDR2 SQIVND, per germline (reference sequence). The CDR3 is made up of 15 amino acids. The CDR3: CASSIFLAGDQPQHF. The CDR3 DNA sequence: TGTGCCAGTAGTATTTTTCTGGCAGGGGATCAGCCCCAGCATTTT.

This clone was seen only once. The genes are TRBV28 and TRBJ2-2; perhaps TRBD2 as D (5 bases). The length of the CDR3 is 12 residues. Germline values: CDR1 MDHEN, CDR2 SYDVKM. Trimming shortened V by 4 bases and J by 11 bases, and 11 bases separated the two germline ends. This CDR3 reads CASSSSLDELFF. CDR3 DNA sequence: TGTGCCAGCAGTTCCTCACTAGATGAGCTGTTTTTT.

The chain uses TRBV29-1 and TRBJ2-2; no reliable D call. The germline CDR1 and CDR2 sequences are SQVTM and ANQGSEA. V was pared by 0 bases and J by 0 bases, with 5 bases between. CDR3 length: 14 residues. The CDR3 protein is CSVEEGANTGELFF. CDR3 nucleotides: TGCAGCGTTGAAGAGGGCGCGAACACCGGGGAGCTGTTTTTT.

The rearrangement uses TRBV14 and TRBJ1-3; 10 bases map to TRBD1. The CDR3 spans 17 residues. Trimming took 6 bases from V and 0 from J; bases not matched to a gene: 8. Germline V gene lookup returns CDR1 SGHDN and CDR2 FVKESK. As DNA, the CDR3 is TGTGCCAGCAGACCCGACAGGGGGCAGGACTCTGGAAACACCATATATTTT. It specifies CASRPDRGQDSGNTIYF.